This T cell receptor beta chain is drawn from a study of blood T cell repertoires in COVID-19. Turning to the study itself: PBMCs, B-cell-depleted T cells, or T cells provided the cDNA or gDNA that made up the material.

Original methodology: Researchers report that nucleated cell counts were estimated from reference gene primer amplification. Repertoires were generated with immunoSEQ multiplex PCR, while TCRdb's copy carries only in-frame clones and drops some. For V, J and clone size, that table is used; D and trimming come from the DNA. The sample has 200,000 to 300,000 clones; more than 80% are singletons. V shed 1 base and J shed 3 bases, with 11 bases lying between them. Germline values: CDR1 SGHAT, CDR2 FQNNGV. The CDR3 extends over 15 amino acids. Input material: peripheral blood. The chain uses TRBV11-2 and TRBJ2-3; D is perhaps TRBD2 (6 bases). The TCR originated in a human donor in a cohort sampled during active COVID-19. The CDR3 reads CASSLVRSGTDTQYF. DNA for the CDR3: TGTGCCAGCAGCTTAGTGCGGAGCGGGACAGATACGCAGTATTTT. The full variable domain, rest sourced from reference TRBV11-2 and TRBJ2-3, is EAGVAQSPRYKIIEKRQSVAFWCNPISGHATLYWYQQILGQGPKLLIQFQNNGVVDDSQLPKDRFSAERLKGVDSTLKIQPAKLEDSAVYLCASSLVRSGTDTQYFGPGTRLTVL.